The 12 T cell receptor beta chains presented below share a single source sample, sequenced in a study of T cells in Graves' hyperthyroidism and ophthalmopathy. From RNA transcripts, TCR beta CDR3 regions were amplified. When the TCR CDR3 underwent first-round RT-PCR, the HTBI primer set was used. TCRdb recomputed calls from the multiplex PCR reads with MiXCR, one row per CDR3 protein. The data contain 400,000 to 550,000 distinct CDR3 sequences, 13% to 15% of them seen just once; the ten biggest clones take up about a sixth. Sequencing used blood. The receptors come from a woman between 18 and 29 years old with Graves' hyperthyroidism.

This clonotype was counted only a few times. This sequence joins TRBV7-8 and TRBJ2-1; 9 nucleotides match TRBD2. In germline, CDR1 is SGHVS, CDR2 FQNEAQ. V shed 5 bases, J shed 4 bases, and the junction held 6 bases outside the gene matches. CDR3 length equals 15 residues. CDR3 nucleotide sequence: TGTGCCAGCAGCAATAGCGGGAGTTCTTACAATGAGCAGTTCTTC. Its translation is CASSNSGSSYNEQFF.

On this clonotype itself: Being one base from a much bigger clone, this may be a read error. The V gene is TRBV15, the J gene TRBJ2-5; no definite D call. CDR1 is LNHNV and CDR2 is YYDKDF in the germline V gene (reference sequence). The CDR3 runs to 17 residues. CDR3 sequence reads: CTTSRDIDKNGQETQYF. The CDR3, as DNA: TGTACCACCAGCAGAGATATCGACAAAAATGGGCAAGAGACCCAGTACTTC.

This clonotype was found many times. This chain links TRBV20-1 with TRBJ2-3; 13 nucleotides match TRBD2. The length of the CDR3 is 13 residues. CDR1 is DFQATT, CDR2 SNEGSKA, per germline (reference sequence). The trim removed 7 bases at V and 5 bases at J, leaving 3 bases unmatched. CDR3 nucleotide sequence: TGCAGTGTCGGGACTAGCGGGATAGATACGCAGTATTTT. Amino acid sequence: CSVGTSGIDTQYF.

CDR3 residues: CASSTGLAVYTDTQYF. CDR3 in DNA: TGTGCCAGCAGTACGGGACTAGCGGTCTACACAGATACGCAGTATTTT. The chain has TRBV12-3 or TRBV12-4 and TRBJ2-3; 11 nucleotides match TRBD2. This CDR3 is built from 16 residues. Trimming at V came to 5 bases and at J to 2 bases, leaving 6 bases not matched to a gene.

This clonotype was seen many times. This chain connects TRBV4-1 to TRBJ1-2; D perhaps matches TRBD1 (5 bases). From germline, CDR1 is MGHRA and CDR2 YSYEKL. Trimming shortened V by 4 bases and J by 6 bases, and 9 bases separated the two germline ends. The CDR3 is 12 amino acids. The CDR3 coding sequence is TGCGCCAGCAGCCGGAGGGGCGATGGCTACACCTTC. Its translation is CASSRRGDGYTF.

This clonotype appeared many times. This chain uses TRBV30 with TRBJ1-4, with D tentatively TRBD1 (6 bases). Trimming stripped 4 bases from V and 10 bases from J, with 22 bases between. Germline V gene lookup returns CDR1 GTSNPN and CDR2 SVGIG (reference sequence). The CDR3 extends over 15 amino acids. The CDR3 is CAWIQPGAPRGKLFF. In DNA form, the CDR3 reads TGTGCCTGGATCCAACCGGGGGCCCCAAGGGGAAAACTGTTTTTT. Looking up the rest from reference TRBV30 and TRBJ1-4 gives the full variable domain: SQTIHQWPATLVQPVGSPLSLECTVEGTSNPNLYWYRQAAGRGLQLLFYSVGIGQISSEVPQNLSASRPQDRQFILSSKKLLLSDSGFYLCAWIQPGAPRGKLFFGSGTQLSVL.

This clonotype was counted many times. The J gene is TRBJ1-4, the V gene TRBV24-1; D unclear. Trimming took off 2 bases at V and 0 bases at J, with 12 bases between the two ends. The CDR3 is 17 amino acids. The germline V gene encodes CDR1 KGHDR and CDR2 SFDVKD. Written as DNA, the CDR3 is TGTGCCACCAGTGATTCGCCTGTGGGTCCAACTAATGAAAAACTGTTTTTT. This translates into CATSDSPVGPTNEKLFF.

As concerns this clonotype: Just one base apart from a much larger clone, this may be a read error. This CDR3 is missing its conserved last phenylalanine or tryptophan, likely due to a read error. Written as DNA, the CDR3 is TGTGCCAGCAGCCAAGGAAGGGTCTCCTACAATGAGCAGTTCCTC. This codes for CASSQGRVSYNEQFL. The gene calls are TRBV14 and TRBJ2-1, with D uncertain. The V end lost 1 base, the J end lost 0 bases, and 7 bases lay between the germline ends. Germline V CDR1 and CDR2: SGHDN, FVKESK. The CDR3 runs to 15 residues.

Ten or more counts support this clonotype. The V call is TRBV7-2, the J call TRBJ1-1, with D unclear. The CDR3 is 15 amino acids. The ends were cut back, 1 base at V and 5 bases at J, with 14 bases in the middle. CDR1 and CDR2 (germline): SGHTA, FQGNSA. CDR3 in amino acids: CASSLEAAGLTEAFF. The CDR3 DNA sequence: TGTGCCAGCAGCTTAGAGGCAGCCGGGTTAACTGAAGCTTTCTTT.

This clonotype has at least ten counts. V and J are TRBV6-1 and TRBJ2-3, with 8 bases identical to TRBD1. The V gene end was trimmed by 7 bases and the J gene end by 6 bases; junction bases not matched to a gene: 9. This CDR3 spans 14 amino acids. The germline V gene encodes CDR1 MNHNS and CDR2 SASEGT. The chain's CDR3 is CASIDRGIWDTQYF. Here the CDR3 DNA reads TGTGCCAGCATCGACAGGGGTATTTGGGATACGCAGTATTTT.

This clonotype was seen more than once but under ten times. CDR3 coding DNA: TGTGCCAGCAGCATGACTCGGGACGCCATTGGGAATCAGCCCCAGCATTTT. It is translated as CASSMTRDAIGNQPQHF. The V call is TRBV11-2, the J call TRBJ1-5; the D gene is possibly TRBD1 (5 bases). The CDR3 consists of 17 residues. V gave up 5 bases and J gave up 4 bases, with 21 bases separating them. Germline values: CDR1 SGHAT, CDR2 FQNNGV. Full variable domain (outside the CDR3, taken from reference TRBV11-2 and TRBJ1-5): EAGVAQSPRYKIIEKRQSVAFWCNPISGHATLYWYQQILGQGPKLLIQFQNNGVVDDSQLPKDRFSAERLKGVDSTLKIQPAKLEDSAVYLCASSMTRDAIGNQPQHFGDGTRLSIL.

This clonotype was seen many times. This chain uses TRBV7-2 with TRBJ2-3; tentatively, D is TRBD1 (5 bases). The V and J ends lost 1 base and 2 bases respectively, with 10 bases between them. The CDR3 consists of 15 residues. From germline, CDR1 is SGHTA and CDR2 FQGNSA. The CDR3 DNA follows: TGTGCCAGCAGCTTAGGGGGCCTAACCACAGATACGCAGTATTTT. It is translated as CASSLGGLTTDTQYF.